The entry that follows covers one T cell receptor (beta chain) sequence. Antigen unknown. The sample originates from a study of Tregs in tolerant kidney transplant recipients. Study at large: Related graft donors supplied nonmyeloablative bone marrow transplants, and mixed chimerism was transient.

The germline V gene has CDR1 SGHRS and CDR2 YFSETQ. The CDR3 sequence is 15 residues long. Trimming cost V 5 bases and J 0 bases, with 14 bases left between them. Libraries were prepared by immunoSEQ multiplex PCR; TCRdb keeps only in-frame clonotypes and omits some of them. Here the sample spans around 66,000 clones, approximately 85% being singletons. Study-wide results and caveats: Tregs expanded with activated donor B cells seemed most donor-specific.

Here the sequenced sample was Tregs from blood, taken before the transplant. This rearrangement joins TRBV5-1 to TRBJ2-5; tentative D call: TRBD1 (7 bases). This sequence originates from a human donor who received a combined kidney and bone marrow transplant. The CDR3 spells CASRDGGQYQETQYF. The CDR3 DNA reads as TGCGCCAGCAGAGACGGGGGACAGTACCAAGAGACCCAGTACTTC.